This TCR beta chain was recorded in a study of cytotoxic CD8 clonotypes in ibrutinib-treated CLL (dated by TCRdb to about 2021). Regarding the research as a whole: The cohort was composed of roughly ten relapsed/refractory and around 14 treatment-naive patients; IGHV unmutated status was identified in fewer than 18 patients. Partial responses were observed in roughly 24 patients and complete responses in 2; after a median follow-up of 68 months, remission was maintained in around 14 patients and progression was observed in approximately twelve. The response samples were drawn at a median of approximately twelve months into treatment, with a range of about 6 to 36 months. On average, each sample yielded roughly 250,000 productive templates and 94,082 productive rearrangements. Longitudinal samples were obtainable from about 30% of the roughly 90 participants in the trial. Cryopreserved peripheral blood mononuclear cells were collected before treatment, at response, and at either disease progression or sustained remission. All remission and progressive disease samples were collected while patients were still receiving ibrutinib. Findings and caveats that apply to the study as a whole: Baseline clonality exceeded that of age-matched healthy donors and correlated strongly with circulating CD8+ T-cell counts. Sampling times were not matched between sustained-remission and progressing patients, and lymph node repertoires were not studied. At ibrutinib response clonality went up, during sustained remission it held steady, and at progression it dropped back toward baseline. Public clonotypes were rare and either shrank or stayed stable during treatment, and the rise in clonality at ibrutinib response reflected expansion of private clonotypes.

This specimen's time point label, interpreted: less than 30 months on ibrutinib. Approximately 2 micrograms of genomic DNA were extracted from cryopreserved PBMCs for TCR beta library preparation. High-throughput TCR beta sequencing was performed on longitudinal blood samples from CLL patients receiving ibrutinib monotherapy. Patients were enrolled in a phase 2 open-label single-center ibrutinib monotherapy trial. V drops 0 bases and J drops 0 bases, leaving 9 bases in between. From a lookup of the germline V gene, CDR1 and CDR2 are SQVTM and ANQGSEA. The CDR3 sequence holds 15 residues, the cysteine and phenylalanine included. The only DNA kept is the CDR3, 45 bases in frame from the first base. A word on this clone: This receptor's antigen is unknown. No much larger clonotype is one base removed from it; base qualities were not supplied.

The goal of deep resolution MiSeq sequencing was a depth between 1 in 1 million and 1 in 200,000 T cells, and coverage averaged 10x per clonotype. The immunoSEQ hsTCRB Kit was used to generate TCR beta libraries. The original pipeline was this. The data were analyzed with ImmunoSEQ Analyzer and ImmunoSEQ Data Assistant, and V, D and J gene assignments followed IMGT definitions. Clonality, which ranges from 0 to 1, was calculated by subtracting the normalized Shannon entropy of productive rearrangement frequencies from one. Only overrepresented clonotypes making up at least 0.05% of the repertoire of each patient were included in the public clonotype analysis. Some 13 repertoires from age-matched healthy donors, obtained from immuneACCESS, served as clonality controls. TCRdb took over this immuneACCESS table, retaining in-frame rearrangements with V and J assigned. Such tables are incomplete; in checked studies, under half of the missing clones stem from an unresolved V gene, and the remainder is unexplained. The D gene and trimming were derived from the DNA, and the V and J assignments and clone size from that table. The sample contains approximately 90,000 clones, roughly four fifths of them found a single time. Clones ranked in the top ten supply under 30% of the sample.

The receptor was derived from a human donor with chronic lymphocytic leukemia. The material sequenced was PBMCs, taken after 24 months of ibrutinib treatment. Recombination connected TRBV29-1 to TRBJ2-1; TRBD2 is possibly the D segment (6 matching bases). The CDR3 in this case is CSVEDTGVSYNEQFF. The nucleotides read TGCAGCGTTGAAGATACGGGGGTCTCCTACAATGAGCAGTTCTTC.